This T cell receptor (beta chain) was sequenced in a study of T cells after somatic rescue of genetic block. The table came from immunoSEQ multiplex PCR; TCRdb's copy has only in-frame clones and leaves some out. Of 100,000 to 120,000 clones listed, around 90% were seen once; the top ten hold over 1.1%. V gave up 6 bases and J gave up 4 bases, with 24 bases separating them. Germline values: CDR1 LNHDA, CDR2 SQIVND (reference sequence). The CDR3 has 17 residues. The rearrangement joins TRBV19 to TRBJ1-2; D unclear. Sequencing was performed on peripheral blood mononuclear cells (PBMCs). The sequence was obtained from a woman aged 18-35 years. CDR3 amino acids: CASSKSGPAILGYGYTF. For the CDR3, the DNA is TGTGCCAGTAGCAAGTCCGGACCGGCGATACTAGGCTATGGCTACACCTTC.